This T cell receptor beta chain was retrieved from a study of chemoradiotherapy in HPV16-positive cancers. The protocol was immunoSEQ multiplex PCR, while the TCRdb copy is restricted to in-frame clones and leaves out a portion. The profile covers more than 5,000 clones, with almost 90% appearing a single time and 20% to 30% taken by the ten largest. J lost 10 bases, V lost 6 bases, and 8 bases had no gene match. Germline V gene sequence: CDR1 MNHEY, CDR2 SVGAGI. The length of the CDR3 is 13 residues. The chain joins TRBV6-5 to TRBJ1-1, with 10 bases identical to TRBD1. The starting material was blood, obtained from a patient who underwent chemoradiotherapy. This TCR was recovered from a human donor with HPV-associated anogenital cancer. The CDR3 DNA sequence: TGTGCCAGCAGCCCCGACAGGGGGCTTGTAGCTTTCTTT. Amino acids: CASSPDRGLVAFF.